The 21 T cell receptor beta chains presented below share a single source sample, sequenced in a study of CXCR3-negative and CXCR3-positive naive CD8 T cells. All TRB cDNA libraries came from 5' RACE performed with UMI labels. TCRdb re-called the 5' RACE reads, yielding one record per CDR3 amino acid sequence without DNA. The sample table sets out about 23,000 distinct CDR3 sequences. Sample: naive CXCR3- CD8+ T cells from blood. Subset of the sample: CD45RO-CCR7+CD27+CD95- naive CD8+ T cells lacking CXCR3 (TNR3-). Receptors originate from a human donor in good health. Some clones in this sample may be carry-over from other donors' samples.

The chain carries TRBV29-1 and TRBJ2-7; TCRdb designates TRBD1, a call that cannot be tested without DNA. CDR3 length: 17 amino acids. Germline lookup yields CDR1 SQVTM and CDR2 ANQGSEA. CDR3 sequence reads: CSVVIVERGPKTYEQYF.

The chain uses TRBV6-5 and TRBJ2-5; the TCRdb D gene call, TRBD1, has no DNA to confirm it. The CDR3 sequence is 14 residues long. In germline, CDR1 is MNHEY, CDR2 SVGAGI. This chain's CDR3 is CASSPTGGEETQYF.

The chain combines TRBV28 with TRBJ2-1; the D call from TCRdb, TRBD2, cannot be confirmed without DNA. The CDR3 consists of 19 residues. Germline CDR1 is MDHEN and CDR2 is SYDVKM. The CDR3 protein is CASSLPGLAGGPSYNEQFF.

V is TRBV4-3 and J is TRBJ2-7. The germline V gene has CDR1 LGHNA and CDR2 YSLEER. CDR3 length equals 15 residues. CDR3 in amino acids: CASSQDDTPTYEQYF.

The CDR3 loop is CASSQGDGPTGELFF. This chain uses TRBV28 with TRBJ2-2; the TRBD1 assignment by TCRdb is unverifiable without DNA. The CDR3 runs to 15 residues. CDR1 is MDHEN, CDR2 SYDVKM, per germline.

V usage is TRBV29-1 and J usage is TRBJ2-3; TCRdb names TRBD1, which stays unverified in the absence of DNA. The CDR3 is made up of 13 amino acids. Germline values: CDR1 SQVTM, CDR2 ANQGSEA. CDR3 loop: CSVGQGGADTQYF.

The CDR3 loop is CASSVISGGQPRGEQFF. This chain links TRBV9 with TRBJ2-1; TCRdb picks TRBD2, but there is no DNA to check that call. The V gene's germline CDR1 is SGDLS and CDR2 YYNGEE. The CDR3 sequence is 17 residues long.

This chain joins TRBV28 and TRBJ2-5; TCRdb gives TRBD1 as the D gene, but with no DNA this cannot be confirmed. Germline V gene lookup returns CDR1 MDHEN and CDR2 SYDVKM. This CDR3 comprises 14 residues. Here the CDR3 reads CASSRTEHQETQYF.

The CDR3 sequence is CASSPRDLYAPHGYTF. The chain is built from TRBV9 and TRBJ1-2. The CDR3 is made up of 16 amino acids. CDR1 is SGDLS and CDR2 is YYNGEE in the germline V gene. Supplemented by reference TRBV9 and TRBJ1-2, the full variable domain reads DSGVTQTPKHLITATGQRVTLRCSPRSGDLSVYWYQQSLDQGLQFLIQYYNGEERAKGNILERFSAQQFPDLHSELNLSSLELGDSALYFCASSPRDLYAPHGYTFGSGTRLTVV.

CDR3 sequence reads: CSARFFSGLALGGRDTEAFF. V gene TRBV20-1 combines with J gene TRBJ1-1. The CDR3 covers 20 residues. Looked up from germline, CDR1 is DFQATT and CDR2 is SNEGSKA (reference sequence).

The chain links TRBV7-4 to TRBJ2-3; without DNA, the TCRdb call of TRBD1 cannot be checked. Germline lookup yields CDR1 SGHVT and CDR2 SQSDAQ. CDR3 length: 14 residues. The CDR3 here is CASGTNPHTDTQYF.

Considering frequency, this clonotype is medium-sized. The V and J genes are TRBV12-3 or TRBV12-4 and TRBJ1-5; no DNA is available, so the TRBD1 call from TCRdb remains unchecked. The CDR3 totals 16 residues. The CDR3 is CASSFGGGGLDQPQHF.

The chain carries TRBV28 and TRBJ1-1; with no DNA, the TCRdb D assignment of TRBD1 cannot be verified. Germline V gene sequence: CDR1 MDHEN, CDR2 SYDVKM. The CDR3 totals 15 residues. CDR3 protein: CASSTTGFETSEAFF. Full variable domain (outside the CDR3, taken from reference TRBV28 and TRBJ1-1): DVKVTQSSRYLVKRTGEKVFLECVQDMDHENMFWYRQDPGLGLRLIYFSYDVKMKEKGDIPEGYSVSREKKERFSLILESASTNQTSMYLCASSTTGFETSEAFFGQGTRLTVV.

The chain recombines TRBV20-1 with TRBJ2-3; the D call of TRBD2 rests on TCRdb alone, since no DNA is present to check it. CDR3 length: 16 residues. Germline V gene sequence: CDR1 DFQATT, CDR2 SNEGSKA (reference sequence). CDR3 loop: CSASSGRGGLPDTQYF.

The V call is TRBV27, the J call TRBJ2-7; TCRdb selects TRBD2, and the lack of DNA leaves this call unchecked. CDR3 length equals 15 residues. Per germline, CDR1 MNHEY and CDR2 SMNVEV (reference sequence). CDR3 residues: CASSFSGHSSYEQYF.

This rearrangement joins TRBV12-3 or TRBV12-4 to TRBJ2-2; TCRdb designates TRBD1, a call that cannot be tested without DNA. This CDR3 is 15 amino acids long. The CDR3 sequence: CASSTGQVDTGELFF.

V gene TRBV4-1 combines with J gene TRBJ1-1; TCRdb reports TRBD1, a call that lacks DNA to check it against. Looked up from germline, CDR1 is MGHRA and CDR2 is YSYEKL. The CDR3 is 18 residues long. This CDR3 reads CASSQEGQDRLMNTEAFF.

The chain links TRBV27 to TRBJ1-2; no DNA is available, so the TRBD1 call from TCRdb remains unchecked. Germline V lookup: CDR1 MNHEY, CDR2 SMNVEV (reference sequence). The CDR3 loop spans 14 amino acids. CDR3 loop: CASSPGQGGYGYTF.

The gene calls are TRBV6-5 and TRBJ2-1; the D call from TCRdb, TRBD1, cannot be confirmed without DNA. This CDR3 contains 15 residues. Germline CDR1 reads MNHEY; CDR2 reads SVGAGI. The CDR3 here is CASSLIRGLGNEQFF.

This chain joins TRBV7-3 and TRBJ2-7; TCRdb names TRBD1, which stays unverified in the absence of DNA. CDR1 is SGHTA and CDR2 is FQGTGA in the germline V gene. The CDR3 extends over 14 amino acids. This CDR3 is CASSLAGGPGEQYF.

CDR3: CSVVGLSGELFF. This sequence joins TRBV29-1 and TRBJ2-2. The CDR3 has 12 amino acids. CDR1 and CDR2 (germline): SQVTM, ANQGSEA.